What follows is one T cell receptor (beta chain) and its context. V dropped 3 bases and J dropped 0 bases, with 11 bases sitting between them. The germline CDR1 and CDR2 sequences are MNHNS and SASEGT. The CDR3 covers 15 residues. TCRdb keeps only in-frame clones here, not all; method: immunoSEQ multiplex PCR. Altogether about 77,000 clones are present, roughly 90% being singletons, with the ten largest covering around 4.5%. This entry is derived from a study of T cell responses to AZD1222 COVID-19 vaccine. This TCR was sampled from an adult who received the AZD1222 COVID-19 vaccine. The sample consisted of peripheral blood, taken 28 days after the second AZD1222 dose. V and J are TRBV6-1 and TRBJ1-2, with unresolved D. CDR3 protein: CASSDVDGTNYGYTF. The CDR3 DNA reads TGTGCCAGCAGTGACGTCGACGGTACTAACTATGGCTACACCTTC.